This T cell receptor (beta chain) stems from a study of blood T cell repertoires in COVID-19. About the research overall: The study drew acute and convalescent COVID-19 samples from the United States, Italy and Spain. PBMCs, B-cell-depleted T cells, or T cells were the source of the cDNA or gDNA that made up the material.

Authors' data handling: Amplification with reference gene primers provided the estimates of nucleated cell counts. Libraries were prepared by immunoSEQ multiplex PCR; TCRdb keeps only in-frame clonotypes and omits some of them. V, J and clone size are those of that table, while D and trimming were read from the DNA. This repertoire shows 190,000 or so clones, 78% found once; its top ten account for 2.5% to 3%. In this sample, this clone turned up a few times. V trimming: 0 bases; J trimming: 1 base; junction bases outside the gene matches: 3. Germline V gene sequence: CDR1 SGHNT, CDR2 YYREEE (reference sequence). The CDR3 sequence is 16 residues long.

This receptor was obtained from a woman at least 80 years old with active or convalescent COVID-19. The chain carries TRBV5-4 and TRBJ2-5, with 10 positions matching TRBD2. Source material: peripheral blood. CDR3 sequence: CASSLAASGGQETQYF. CDR3 nucleotide sequence: TGTGCCAGCAGCTTGGCCGCTAGCGGGGGCCAAGAGACCCAGTACTTC.